This entry features one TCR beta chain sequence. TCRdb's copy holds only in-frame clones and misses some; the assay was immunoSEQ multiplex PCR. The table has about 73,000 clones, just over 90% seen once. The data were taken from a study of T cell changes during pregnancy in multiple sclerosis. The CDR3 has 15 residues. The trim removed 4 bases at V and 0 bases at J, leaving 3 bases unmatched. Germline CDR1 and CDR2: LNHDA and SQIVND (reference sequence). The sequencing used peripheral blood, collected in the second trimester of pregnancy. The receptor was derived from a female donor in good health, enrolled as a control in a pregnancy study. The chain links TRBV19 to TRBJ2-3; 8 positions agree with TRBD1. CDR3 residues: CASSNRGASTDTQYF. In DNA form, the CDR3 reads TGTGCCAGTAGTAACAGGGGGGCTAGCACAGATACGCAGTATTTT.